The 18 T cell receptor beta chains below come from one sample, sequenced in a study of T cells in Graves' hyperthyroidism and ophthalmopathy (dated by TCRdb to about 2019). Library preparation was by multiplex PCR. Instrument on record: Illumina HiSeq 2000. Amplification of TCR beta CDR3 regions was carried out from RNA transcripts. The TCR CDR3 was subjected to a first round of RT-PCR using the HTBI primer set and the Qiagen OneStep RT-PCR kit. TCRdb applied fastp at Q25 and MiXCR to the public reads, then kept only in-frame beta chains. Each record represents a unique CDR3 protein, reported with the most common genes and DNA among its rows. This sample holds hundreds of thousands of distinct CDR3 sequences; under 15% were observed only once. About 31% of the sample is in the top ten clones. Sequences were obtained from blood. All receptors come from a woman aged 25 to 39 with Graves' hyperthyroidism.

This clonotype was observed at least ten times. The J gene is TRBJ2-7, the V gene TRBV20-1; D may be TRBD2 (5 bases). V was shortened by 3 bases and J by 7 bases, with 22 bases between the two germline ends. Looked up from germline, CDR1 is DFQATT and CDR2 is SNEGSKA (reference sequence). This CDR3 has 15 amino acids. CDR3 region: CSASPQWESSVEQYF. The DNA of the CDR3 is TGCAGTGCTAGCCCCCAATGGGAGTCCTCCGTGGAGCAGTACTTC.

This clonotype was counted ten times or more. The J gene is TRBJ1-2, the V gene TRBV7-2; D gene unclear. Germline values: CDR1 SGHTA, CDR2 FQGNSA. Trimming shortened V by 4 bases and J by 6 bases, and 18 bases separated the two germline ends. The CDR3 is 15 amino acids. This CDR3 is CASSSAMGIGDGYTF. The CDR3 region has the DNA TGTGCCAGCAGCTCGGCCATGGGAATCGGTGATGGCTACACCTTC.

This chain uses TRBV27 with TRBJ1-5, with D unresolved. CDR3 length equals 16 residues. The germline V gene encodes CDR1 MNHEY and CDR2 SMNVEV (reference sequence). The V end was cut by 0 bases, the J end by 5 bases, with 14 bases between. CDR3 DNA sequence: TGTGCCAGCAGTTTATCCACAGTCCTGGTGGATCAGCCCCAGCATTTT. Its translation is CASSLSTVLVDQPQHF.

This clonotype has ten or more counts. The V and J genes are TRBV20-1 and TRBJ2-5; no clear D gene. The CDR3 totals 13 residues. The germline CDR1 and CDR2 sequences are DFQATT and SNEGSKA (reference sequence). V lost 3 bases, J lost 0 bases, and 8 bases lay in between. The DNA for the CDR3 is TGCAGTGCTAGCCGCAGAAACCAAGAGACCCAGTACTTC. The encoded protein is CSASRRNQETQYF.

This clonotype was counted ten times or more. The V and J genes are TRBV28 and TRBJ2-6; a possible D gene is TRBD1 (6 bases). This CDR3 is 15 amino acids long. V lost 3 bases to trimming and J lost 3 bases, with 9 bases between them. CDR1 MDHEN and CDR2 SYDVKM come from the germline V gene. CDR3 amino acids: CASSFRGSGANVLTF. The DNA of the CDR3 is TGTGCCAGCAGTTTCAGGGGAAGTGGGGCCAACGTCCTGACTTTC.

This clonotype has a count of ten or more. The gene calls are TRBV12-3 or TRBV12-4 and TRBJ2-1; maybe TRBD2 (6 bases). Trimming pared 1 base from V and 1 base from J, leaving 11 bases between. The CDR3 spans 16 residues. As DNA, the CDR3 is TGTGCCAGCAGTTTAGGACTAGGCGGATCCTACAATGAGCAGTTCTTC. Translating it yields CASSLGLGGSYNEQFF.

In this sample, this clonotype turned up many times. The rearrangement uses TRBV5-1 and TRBJ2-3; D might be TRBD2 (6 bases). Trimming pared 2 bases from V and 5 bases from J, leaving 12 bases between. This CDR3 is 14 amino acids long. CDR1 is SGHRS and CDR2 is YFSETQ in the germline V gene. In nucleotides, the CDR3 is TGCGCCAGCAGCTTAAATCGGGAGCGAGATACGCAGTATTTT. As protein: CASSLNRERDTQYF.

This clonotype was counted many times. This chain joins TRBV7-9 and TRBJ2-2; D may match TRBD1 or TRBD2 (5 bases each). CDR3 length equals 17 residues. Germline-derived CDR1 and CDR2 are SEHNR and FQNEAQ (reference sequence). Trimming removed 4 bases at V and 7 bases at J, with 22 bases between. CDR3 sequence reads: CASSWATGTDFVGELFF. Written as DNA, the CDR3 is TGTGCCAGCAGCTGGGCTACCGGGACCGACTTCGTCGGGGAGCTGTTTTTT.

The V gene is TRBV5-6, the J gene TRBJ1-5; D unclear. CDR3 length: 15 residues. Germline assignment: CDR1 SGHDT and CDR2 YYEEEE. The germline V and J ends were trimmed by 1 base and 2 bases, with 10 bases remaining between them. The CDR3 DNA is TGTGCCAGCAGCTTGTGGCGGGAGGGCAATCAGCCCCAGCATTTT. Its protein product is CASSLWREGNQPQHF. Full variable domain (rest looked up from reference TRBV5-6 and TRBJ1-5): DAGVTQSPTHLIKTRGQQVTLRCSPKSGHDTVSWYQQALGQGPQFIFQYYEEEERQRGNFPDRFSGHQFPNYSSELNVNALLLGDSALYLCASSLWREGNQPQHFGDGTRLSIL.

In its sample, this clonotype was seen once. This chain joins TRBV28 and TRBJ1-2, with TRBD1 identical over 7 bases. The junction had 4 bases not matched to a gene; V was cut back by 3 bases and J by 3 bases. Germline-derived CDR1 and CDR2 are MDHEN and SYDVKM. The CDR3 is made up of 14 amino acids. The CDR3 sequence is CASSLRGRYYGYTF. The CDR3 coding sequence is TGTGCCAGCAGTTTGAGGGGGCGATACTATGGCTACACCTTC.

There are many counts of this clonotype. This sequence joins TRBV7-9 and TRBJ2-1, with 10 bases aligning to TRBD2. The J segment lost 0 bases and the V segment lost 5 bases, leaving 7 bases of the junction unmatched. Germline V gives CDR1 SEHNR, CDR2 FQNEAQ (reference sequence). The CDR3 spans 17 residues. The CDR3 DNA reads TGTGCCAGCAGCGAACTTAGCGGGGGGAGCTCCTACAATGAGCAGTTCTTC. It translates to CASSELSGGSSYNEQFF.

This clonotype appeared many times. This chain connects TRBV6-2 or TRBV6-3 to TRBJ2-7; 11 bases line up with TRBD2. Germline V gives CDR1 MNHEY, CDR2 SVGEGT. This CDR3 comprises 18 residues. V shed 2 bases and J 0 bases; nucleotides not matched to a gene: 9. The CDR3 DNA reads as TGTGCCAGCAGTTACCAACGGGCGGGGACTAGCGGCTCCTACGAGCAGTACTTC. It codes for CASSYQRAGTSGSYEQYF.

This clonotype was picked up many times. The chain uses TRBV28 and TRBJ1-1, with 8 bases matching TRBD1. The CDR3 is 16 residues long. The germline V gene encodes CDR1 MDHEN and CDR2 SYDVKM. V trimming: 5 bases; J trimming: 0 bases; junction bases outside the gene matches: 8. The CDR3 nucleotides read TGTGCCAGCAGTGTTAACAGGGGGAGGATGAACACTGAAGCTTTCTTT. The encoded protein is CASSVNRGRMNTEAFF.

In this sample, this clonotype turned up many times. The chain recombines TRBV30 with TRBJ2-7, with D possibly matching TRBD1 (6 bases). Per the germline V gene, CDR1 is GTSNPN and CDR2 is SVGIG (reference sequence). The CDR3 has 13 amino acids. Trimming removed 0 bases from V and 5 bases from J, with 11 bases in between. CDR3 amino acids: CAWSVPRGNEQYF. DNA for the CDR3: TGTGCCTGGAGTGTACCGAGGGGGAACGAGCAGTACTTC.

This clonotype came up many times. The genes are TRBV28 and TRBJ2-3; D remains ambiguous. V lost 3 bases to trimming and J lost 11 bases, with 9 bases between them. In germline, CDR1 is MDHEN, CDR2 SYDVKM. This CDR3 region has 11 residues. The CDR3 reads CASSLGWGQYF. CDR3 DNA: TGTGCCAGCAGTTTGGGTTGGGGGCAGTATTTT.

About this clonotype: A junction boundary mismatches the germline segment, possibly from a read error. J is TRBJ2-5 and V is TRBV7-7; D might be TRBD1 or TRBD2, each matching 5 bases. The CDR3 loop spans 15 amino acids. CDR1 and CDR2 (germline): SSHAT, FNYEAQ (reference sequence). CDR3 DNA: TGTGCTAGCAGCTTAACGGTCGAGGGACCCAAGACCCAGTACTTC. Protein: CASSLTVEGPKTQYF. The variable domain in full, completed from reference TRBV7-7 and TRBJ2-5, reads GAGVSQSPRYKVTKRGQDVTLRCDPISSHATLYWYQQALGQGPEFLTYFNYEAQPDKSGLPSDRFSAERPEGSISTLTIQRTEQRDSAMYRCASSLTVEGPKTQYFGPGTRLLVL.

The rearrangement links TRBV25-1 to TRBJ1-3, with D uncertain. The CDR3 sequence is 16 residues long. The V and J ends lost 3 bases and 0 bases respectively, with 12 bases between them. Germline V gene data show CDR1 as MGHDK and CDR2 as SYGVNS. CDR3 protein: CASSDYAAISGNTIYF. The CDR3 coding sequence is TGTGCCAGCAGTGATTACGCAGCCATCTCTGGAAACACCATATATTTT.

This clonotype was found many times. The V gene is TRBV30, the J gene TRBJ1-1; D not certain. This CDR3 has 13 residues. With 0 bases removed from V and 1 base from J, the gap between germline ends came to 6 bases. Germline V gives CDR1 GTSNPN, CDR2 SVGIG (reference sequence). The CDR3 nucleotides are TGTGCCTGGAGTGTGATCAGGAACACTGAAGCTTTCTTT. This encodes CAWSVIRNTEAFF.